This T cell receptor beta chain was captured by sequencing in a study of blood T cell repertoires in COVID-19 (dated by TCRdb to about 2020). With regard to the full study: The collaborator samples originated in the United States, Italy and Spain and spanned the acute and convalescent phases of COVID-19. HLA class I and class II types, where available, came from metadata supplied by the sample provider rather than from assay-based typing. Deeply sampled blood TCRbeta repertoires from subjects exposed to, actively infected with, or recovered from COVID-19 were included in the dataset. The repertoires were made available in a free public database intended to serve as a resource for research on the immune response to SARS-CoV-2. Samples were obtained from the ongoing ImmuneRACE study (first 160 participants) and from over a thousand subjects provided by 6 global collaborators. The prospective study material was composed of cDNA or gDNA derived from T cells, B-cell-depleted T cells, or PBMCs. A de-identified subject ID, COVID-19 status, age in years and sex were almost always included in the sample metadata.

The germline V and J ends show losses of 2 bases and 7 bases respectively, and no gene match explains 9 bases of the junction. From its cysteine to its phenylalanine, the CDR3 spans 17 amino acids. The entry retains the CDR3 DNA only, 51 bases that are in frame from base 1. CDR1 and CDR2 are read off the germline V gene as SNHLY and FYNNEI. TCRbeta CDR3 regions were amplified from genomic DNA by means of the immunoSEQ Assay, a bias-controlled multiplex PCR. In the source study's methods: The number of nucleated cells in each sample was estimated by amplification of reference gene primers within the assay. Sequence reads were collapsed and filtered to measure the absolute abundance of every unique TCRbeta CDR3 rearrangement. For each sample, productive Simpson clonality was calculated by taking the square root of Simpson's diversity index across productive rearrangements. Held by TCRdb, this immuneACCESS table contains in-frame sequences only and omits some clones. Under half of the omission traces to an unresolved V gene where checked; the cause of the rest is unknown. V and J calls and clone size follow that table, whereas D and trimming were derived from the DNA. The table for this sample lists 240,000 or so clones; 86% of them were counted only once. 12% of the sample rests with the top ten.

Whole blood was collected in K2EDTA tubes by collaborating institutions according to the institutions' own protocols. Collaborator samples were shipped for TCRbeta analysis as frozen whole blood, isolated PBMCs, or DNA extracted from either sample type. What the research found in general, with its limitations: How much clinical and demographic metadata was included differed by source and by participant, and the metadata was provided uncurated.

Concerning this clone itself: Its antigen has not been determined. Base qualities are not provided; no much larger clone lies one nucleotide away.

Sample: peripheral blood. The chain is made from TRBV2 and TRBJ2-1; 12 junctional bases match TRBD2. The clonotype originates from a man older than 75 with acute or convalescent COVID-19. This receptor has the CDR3 CASSETPLAGGSNEQFF. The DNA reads TGTGCCAGCAGTGAAACCCCCCTAGCGGGAGGGTCTAATGAGCAGTTCTTC.